This TCR beta chain was profiled in a study of cytomegalovirus exposure and HLA in healthy donors. PCR used 60 Vbeta primers and 13 Jbeta primers. Libraries were prepared by immunoSEQ multiplex PCR; TCRdb keeps only in-frame clonotypes and omits some of them. The sample has 150,000 to 180,000 clones, more than 70% seen once. CDR1 and CDR2 from the germline V gene are SGHRS and YFSETQ. The CDR3 loop spans 14 amino acids. V was pared by 2 bases and J by 7 bases, with 7 bases of the junction left unmatched. Sequenced input: PBMCs. The chain recombines TRBV5-1 with TRBJ2-7; 9 positions agree with TRBD1. The receptor comes from a woman in her 40s in good health and CMV-seropositive. The CDR3: CASSFAGQGMEQYF. CDR3 coding DNA: TGCGCCAGCAGCTTCGCGGGACAGGGAATGGAGCAGTACTTC. Filled out from reference TRBV5-1 and TRBJ2-7, the complete variable domain reads KAGVTQTPRYLIKTRGQQVTLSCSPISGHRSVSWYQQTPGQGLQFLFEYFSETQRNKGNFPGRFSGRQFSNSRSEMNVSTLELGDSALYLCASSFAGQGMEQYFGPGTRLTVT.